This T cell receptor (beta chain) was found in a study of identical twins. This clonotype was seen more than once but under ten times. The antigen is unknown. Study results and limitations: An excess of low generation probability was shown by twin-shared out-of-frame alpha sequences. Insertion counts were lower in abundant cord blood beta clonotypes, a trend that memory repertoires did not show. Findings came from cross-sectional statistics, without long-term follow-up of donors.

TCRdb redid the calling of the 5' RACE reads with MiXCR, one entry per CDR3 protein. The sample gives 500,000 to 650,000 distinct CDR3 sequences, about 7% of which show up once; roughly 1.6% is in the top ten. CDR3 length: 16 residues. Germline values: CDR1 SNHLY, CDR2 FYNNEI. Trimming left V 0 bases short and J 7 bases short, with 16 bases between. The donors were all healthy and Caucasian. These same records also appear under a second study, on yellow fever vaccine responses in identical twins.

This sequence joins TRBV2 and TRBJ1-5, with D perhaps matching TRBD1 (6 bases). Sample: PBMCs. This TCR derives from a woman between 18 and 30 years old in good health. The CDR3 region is CASSEALRAGDQPQHF. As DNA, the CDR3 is TGTGCCAGCAGTGAAGCGCTTCGGGCAGGGGACCAGCCCCAGCATTTT.